This T cell receptor beta chain was captured in a study of control samples from healthy donors and cancer patients. Libraries were prepared by immunoSEQ multiplex PCR; TCRdb keeps only in-frame clonotypes and omits some of them. The data hold approximately 53,000 clones, with 75% to 95% observed a single time. The CDR3 length is 16 residues. Germline loops: CDR1 MNHEY, CDR2 SVGAGI. The V and J ends lost 4 bases and 2 bases, in that order; junction bases with no gene match: 5. Sequencing was done on a sample of PBMCs. The chain uses TRBV6-5 and TRBJ2-4; 10 bases match TRBD1. This receptor was taken from a man aged 25-45 years with colorectal cancer. The CDR3 DNA follows: TGTGCCAGCAGTTCCCCGGGACAGGGGACCAAAAACATTCAGTACTTC. Translation gives CASSSPGQGTKNIQYF.